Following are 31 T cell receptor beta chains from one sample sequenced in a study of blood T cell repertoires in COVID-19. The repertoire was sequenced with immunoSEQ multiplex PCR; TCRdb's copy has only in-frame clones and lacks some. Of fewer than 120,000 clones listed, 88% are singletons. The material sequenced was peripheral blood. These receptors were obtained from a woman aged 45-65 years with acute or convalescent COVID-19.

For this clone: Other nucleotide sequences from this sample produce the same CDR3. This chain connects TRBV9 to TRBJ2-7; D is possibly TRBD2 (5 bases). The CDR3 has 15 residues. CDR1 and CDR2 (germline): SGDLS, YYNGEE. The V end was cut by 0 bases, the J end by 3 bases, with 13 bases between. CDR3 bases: TGTGCCAGCAGCGTAGGTACAGCCGGGGTCTACGAGCAGTACTTC. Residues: CASSVGTAGVYEQYF.

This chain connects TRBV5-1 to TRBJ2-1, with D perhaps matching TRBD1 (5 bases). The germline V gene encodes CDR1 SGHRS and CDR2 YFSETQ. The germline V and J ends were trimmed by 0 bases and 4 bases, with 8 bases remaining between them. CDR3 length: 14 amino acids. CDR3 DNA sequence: TGCGCCAGCAGCTTGGGGACACAGTACAATGAGCAGTTCTTC. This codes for CASSLGTQYNEQFF. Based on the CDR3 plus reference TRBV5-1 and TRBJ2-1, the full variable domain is KAGVTQTPRYLIKTRGQQVTLSCSPISGHRSVSWYQQTPGQGLQFLFEYFSETQRNKGNFPGRFSGRQFSNSRSEMNVSTLELGDSALYLCASSLGTQYNEQFFGPGTRLTVL.

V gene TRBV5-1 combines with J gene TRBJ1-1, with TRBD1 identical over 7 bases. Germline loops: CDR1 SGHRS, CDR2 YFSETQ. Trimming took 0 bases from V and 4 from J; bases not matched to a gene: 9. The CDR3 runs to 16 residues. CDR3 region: CASSLGTGVMSTEAFF. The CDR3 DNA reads TGCGCCAGCAGCTTGGGTACAGGGGTGATGAGCACTGAAGCTTTCTTT.

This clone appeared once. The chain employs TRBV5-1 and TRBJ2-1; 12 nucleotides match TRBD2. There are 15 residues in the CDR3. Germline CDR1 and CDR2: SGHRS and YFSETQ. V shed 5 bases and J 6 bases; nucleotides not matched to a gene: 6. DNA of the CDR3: TGCGCCAGCAGTGACGGGACTAGCGGGCTCAATGAGCAGTTCTTC. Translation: CASSDGTSGLNEQFF.

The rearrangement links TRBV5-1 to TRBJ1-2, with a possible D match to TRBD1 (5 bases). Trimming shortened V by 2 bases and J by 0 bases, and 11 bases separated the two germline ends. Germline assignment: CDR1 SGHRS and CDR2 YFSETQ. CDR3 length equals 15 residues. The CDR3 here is CASSLVTGANYGYTF. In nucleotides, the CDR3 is TGCGCCAGCAGCTTAGTCACAGGAGCTAACTATGGCTACACCTTC.

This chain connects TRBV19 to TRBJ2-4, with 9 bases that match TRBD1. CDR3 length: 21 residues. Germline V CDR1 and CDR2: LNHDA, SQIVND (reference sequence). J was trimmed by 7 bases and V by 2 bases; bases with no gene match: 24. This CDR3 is CASSITTSQGARRREGNIQYF. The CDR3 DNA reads TGTGCCAGTAGTATAACGACATCACAGGGGGCGCGTCGGAGGGAGGGGAACATTCAGTACTTC.

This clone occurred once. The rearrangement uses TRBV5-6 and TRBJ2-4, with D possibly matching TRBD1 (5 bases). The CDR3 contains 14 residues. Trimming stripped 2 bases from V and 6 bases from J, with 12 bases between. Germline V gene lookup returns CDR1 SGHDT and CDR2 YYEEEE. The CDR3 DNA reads TGTGCCAGCAGCTTCCAGGGTCGCCTAAACATTCAGTACTTC. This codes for CASSFQGRLNIQYF.

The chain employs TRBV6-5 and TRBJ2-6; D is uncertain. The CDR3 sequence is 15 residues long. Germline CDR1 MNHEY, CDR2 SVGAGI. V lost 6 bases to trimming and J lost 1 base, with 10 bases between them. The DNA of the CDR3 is TGTGCCAGCAGGGTGTCAGTGTCTGGGGCCAACGTCCTGACTTTC. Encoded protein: CASRVSVSGANVLTF.

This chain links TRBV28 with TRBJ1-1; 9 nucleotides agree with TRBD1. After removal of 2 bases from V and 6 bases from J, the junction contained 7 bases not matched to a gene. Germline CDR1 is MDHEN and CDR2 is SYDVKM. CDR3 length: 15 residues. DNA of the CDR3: TGTGCCAGCAGTTTAGGGGGACAGGGAAGATCTGAAGCTTTCTTT. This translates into CASSLGGQGRSEAFF.

The CDR3 bases are TGTGCCAGTAGTCCCGGACTAGTGAACACCGGGGAGCTGTTTTTT. Protein product: CASSPGLVNTGELFF. J is TRBJ2-2 and V is TRBV19; 7 bases align to TRBD2. With V trimmed by 5 bases and J by 1 base, 4 bases remained unmatched. The germline CDR1 and CDR2 sequences are LNHDA and SQIVND (reference sequence). CDR3 length: 15 residues.

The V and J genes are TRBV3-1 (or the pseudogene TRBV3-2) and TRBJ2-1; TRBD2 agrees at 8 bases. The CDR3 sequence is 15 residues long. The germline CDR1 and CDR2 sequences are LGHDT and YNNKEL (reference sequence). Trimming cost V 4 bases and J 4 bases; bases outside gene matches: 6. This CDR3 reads CASSLLAGLYNEQFF. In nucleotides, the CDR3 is TGTGCCAGCAGCCTGCTAGCGGGCCTATACAATGAGCAGTTCTTC.

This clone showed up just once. The CDR3 DNA sequence: TGTGCCAGCAGCCCCGGCGAGGGGGTCCCTAGGAACAATGAGCAGTTCTTC. Amino acids: CASSPGEGVPRNNEQFF. The rearrangement links TRBV7-2 to TRBJ2-1; D may be TRBD1 (6 bases). Trimming left V 5 bases short and J 5 bases short, with 22 bases between. The CDR3 spans 17 residues. CDR1 SGHTA and CDR2 FQGNSA come from the germline V gene.

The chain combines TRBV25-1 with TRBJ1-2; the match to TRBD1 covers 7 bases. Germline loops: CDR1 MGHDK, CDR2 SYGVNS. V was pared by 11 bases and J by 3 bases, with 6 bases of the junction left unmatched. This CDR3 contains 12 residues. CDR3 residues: CASDRNDYGYTF. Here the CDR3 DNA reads TGTGCCTCGGACAGGAACGACTATGGCTACACCTTC.

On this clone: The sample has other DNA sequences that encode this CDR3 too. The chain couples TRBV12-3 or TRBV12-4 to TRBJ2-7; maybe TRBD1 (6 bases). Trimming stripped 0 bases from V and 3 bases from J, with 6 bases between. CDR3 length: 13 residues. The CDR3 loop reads CASSLAGGYEQYF. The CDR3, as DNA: TGTGCCAGCAGTTTAGCAGGGGGCTACGAGCAGTACTTC.

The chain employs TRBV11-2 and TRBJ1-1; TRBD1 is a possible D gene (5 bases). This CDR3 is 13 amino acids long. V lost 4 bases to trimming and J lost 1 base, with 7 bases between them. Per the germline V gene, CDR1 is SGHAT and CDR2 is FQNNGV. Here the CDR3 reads CASSYDRNTEAFF. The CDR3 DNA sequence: TGTGCCAGCAGCTACGACAGGAACACTGAAGCTTTCTTT.

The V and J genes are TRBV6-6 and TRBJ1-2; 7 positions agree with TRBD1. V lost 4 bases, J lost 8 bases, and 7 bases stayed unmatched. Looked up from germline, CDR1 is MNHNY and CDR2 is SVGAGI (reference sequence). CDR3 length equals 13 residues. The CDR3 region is CASSWTGSEGYTF. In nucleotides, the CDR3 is TGTGCCAGCAGTTGGACAGGTTCTGAGGGCTACACCTTC.

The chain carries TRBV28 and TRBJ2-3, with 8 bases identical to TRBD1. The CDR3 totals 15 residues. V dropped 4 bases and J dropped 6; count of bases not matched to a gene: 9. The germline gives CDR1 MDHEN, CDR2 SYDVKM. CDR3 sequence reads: CASSSSGTGGDTQYF. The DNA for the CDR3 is TGTGCCAGCAGTTCCTCCGGGACAGGAGGGGATACGCAGTATTTT.

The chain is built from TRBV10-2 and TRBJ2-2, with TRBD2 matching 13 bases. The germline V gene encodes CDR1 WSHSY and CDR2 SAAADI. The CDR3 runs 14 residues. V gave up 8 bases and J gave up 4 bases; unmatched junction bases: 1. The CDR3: CASRLAGGTGELFF. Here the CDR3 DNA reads TGCGCCAGCCGACTAGCGGGAGGCACCGGGGAGCTGTTTTTT.

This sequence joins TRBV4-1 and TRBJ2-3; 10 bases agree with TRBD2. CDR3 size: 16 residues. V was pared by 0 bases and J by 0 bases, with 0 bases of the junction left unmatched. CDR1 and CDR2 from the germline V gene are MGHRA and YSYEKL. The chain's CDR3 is CASSQETSGSTDTQYF. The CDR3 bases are TGCGCCAGCAGCCAAGAGACTAGCGGGAGCACAGATACGCAGTATTTT.

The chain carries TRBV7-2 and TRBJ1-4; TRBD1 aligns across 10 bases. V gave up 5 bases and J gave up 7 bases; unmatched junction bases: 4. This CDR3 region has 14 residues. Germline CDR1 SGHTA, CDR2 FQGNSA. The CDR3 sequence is CASSLGTGAEKLFF. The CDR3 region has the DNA TGTGCCAGCAGCCTCGGGACAGGGGCTGAAAAACTGTTTTTT.

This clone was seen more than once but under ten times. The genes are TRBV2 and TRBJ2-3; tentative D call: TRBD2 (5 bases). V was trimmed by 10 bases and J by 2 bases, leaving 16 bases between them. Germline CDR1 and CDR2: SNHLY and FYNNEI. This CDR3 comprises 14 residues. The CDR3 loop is CAIPRGSVTDTQYF. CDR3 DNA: TGTGCCATCCCCCGGGGAAGCGTCACAGATACGCAGTATTTT.

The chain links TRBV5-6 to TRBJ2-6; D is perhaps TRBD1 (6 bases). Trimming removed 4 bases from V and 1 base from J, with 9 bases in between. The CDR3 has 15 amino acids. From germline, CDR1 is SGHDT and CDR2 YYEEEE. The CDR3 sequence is CASSVTGSGANVLTF. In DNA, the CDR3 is TGTGCCAGCAGCGTGACAGGATCTGGGGCCAACGTCCTGACTTTC.

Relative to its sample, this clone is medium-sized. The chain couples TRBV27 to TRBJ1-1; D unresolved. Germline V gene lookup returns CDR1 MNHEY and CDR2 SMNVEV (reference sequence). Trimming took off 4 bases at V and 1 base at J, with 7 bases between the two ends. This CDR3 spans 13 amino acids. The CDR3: CASSYTENTEAFF. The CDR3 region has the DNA TGTGCCAGCAGTTATACAGAGAACACTGAAGCTTTCTTT.

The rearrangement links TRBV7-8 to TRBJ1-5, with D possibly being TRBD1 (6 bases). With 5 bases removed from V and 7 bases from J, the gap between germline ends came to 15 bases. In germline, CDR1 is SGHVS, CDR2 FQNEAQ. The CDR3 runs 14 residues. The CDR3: CASSRGGGLQPQHF. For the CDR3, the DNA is TGTGCCAGCAGCCGAGGCGGGGGGCTCCAGCCCCAGCATTTT.

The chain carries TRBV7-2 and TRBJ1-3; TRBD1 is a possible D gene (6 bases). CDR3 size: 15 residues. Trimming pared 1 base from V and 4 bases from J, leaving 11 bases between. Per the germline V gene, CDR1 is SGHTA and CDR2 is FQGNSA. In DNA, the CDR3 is TGTGCCAGCAGCTTAGTGGGGGCGCTAGGAAACACCATATATTTT. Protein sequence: CASSLVGALGNTIYF.

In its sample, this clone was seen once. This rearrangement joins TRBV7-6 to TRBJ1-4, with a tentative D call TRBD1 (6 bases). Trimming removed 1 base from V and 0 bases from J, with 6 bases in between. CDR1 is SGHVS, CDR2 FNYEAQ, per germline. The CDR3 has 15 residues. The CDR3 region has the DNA TGTGCCAGCAGCTTAGGGACAGCAACTAATGAAAAACTGTTTTTT. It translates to CASSLGTATNEKLFF.

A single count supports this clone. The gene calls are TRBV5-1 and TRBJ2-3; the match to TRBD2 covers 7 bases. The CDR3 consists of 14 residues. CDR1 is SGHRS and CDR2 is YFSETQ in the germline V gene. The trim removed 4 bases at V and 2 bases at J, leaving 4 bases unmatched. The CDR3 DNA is TGCGCCAGCAGCCCTAGCGGATTCACAGATACGCAGTATTTT. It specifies CASSPSGFTDTQYF.

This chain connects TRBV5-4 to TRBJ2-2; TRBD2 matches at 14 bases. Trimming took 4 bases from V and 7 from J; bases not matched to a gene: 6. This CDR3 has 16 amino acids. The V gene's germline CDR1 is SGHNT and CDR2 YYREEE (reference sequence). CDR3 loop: CASSPGLAGVGGELFF. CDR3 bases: TGTGCCAGCAGCCCGGGACTAGCGGGAGTAGGCGGGGAGCTGTTTTTT.

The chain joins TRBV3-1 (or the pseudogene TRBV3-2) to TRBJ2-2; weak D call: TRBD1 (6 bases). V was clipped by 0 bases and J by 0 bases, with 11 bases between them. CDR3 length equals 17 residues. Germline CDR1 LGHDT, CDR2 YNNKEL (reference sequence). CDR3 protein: CASSQDLGHTNTGELFF. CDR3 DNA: TGTGCCAGCAGCCAAGATTTGGGACATACGAACACCGGGGAGCTGTTTTTT.

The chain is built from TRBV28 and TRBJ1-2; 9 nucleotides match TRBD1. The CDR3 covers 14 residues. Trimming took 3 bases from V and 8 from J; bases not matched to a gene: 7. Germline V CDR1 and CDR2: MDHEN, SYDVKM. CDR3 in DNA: TGTGCCAGCAGTTTGGACAGGGGATCGGGGGGCTACACCTTC. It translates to CASSLDRGSGGYTF.

The CDR3: CASSLRSSSYEQYF. The CDR3 DNA reads as TGTGCCAGCAGCTTACGTAGCAGCTCCTACGAGCAGTACTTC. The rearrangement joins TRBV11-2 to TRBJ2-7, with no clear D. Germline V CDR1 and CDR2: SGHAT, FQNNGV. V was trimmed by 2 bases and J by 0 bases, leaving 8 bases between them. The CDR3 is 14 amino acids.